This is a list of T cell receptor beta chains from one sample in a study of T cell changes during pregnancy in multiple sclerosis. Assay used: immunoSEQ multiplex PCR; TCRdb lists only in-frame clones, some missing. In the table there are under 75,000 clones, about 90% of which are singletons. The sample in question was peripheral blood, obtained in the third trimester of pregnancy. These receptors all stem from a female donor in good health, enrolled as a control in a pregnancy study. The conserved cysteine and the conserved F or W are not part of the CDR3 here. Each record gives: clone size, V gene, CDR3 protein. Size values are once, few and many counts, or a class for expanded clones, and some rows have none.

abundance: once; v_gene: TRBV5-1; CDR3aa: ASSLVPRPYGYT
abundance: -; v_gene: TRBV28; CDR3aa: ASSLGGGRGDTQY
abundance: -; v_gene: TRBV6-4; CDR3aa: ASSVTGYEQF
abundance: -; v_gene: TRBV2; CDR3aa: ASRGRGRNTGELF
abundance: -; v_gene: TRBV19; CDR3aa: ASSSTAENQPQH
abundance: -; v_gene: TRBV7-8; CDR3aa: ASSLGARGGVYEQY
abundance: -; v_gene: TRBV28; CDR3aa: ASTPWGEGASPLH
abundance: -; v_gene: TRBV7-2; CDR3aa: ASSLGGGGTDTQY
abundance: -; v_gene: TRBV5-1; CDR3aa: ASRGTSGSTDTQY
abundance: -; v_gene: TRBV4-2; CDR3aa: ASSPTGSDTEAF
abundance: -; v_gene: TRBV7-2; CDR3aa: ASSLAGAGYT
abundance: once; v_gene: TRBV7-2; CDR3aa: ASRGDTDTQY
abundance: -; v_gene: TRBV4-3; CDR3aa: ASSQDSANTEAF
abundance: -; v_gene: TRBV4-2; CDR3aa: ASSQPGTGGGITAF
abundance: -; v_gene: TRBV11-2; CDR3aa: ASSPGVSGNTIY
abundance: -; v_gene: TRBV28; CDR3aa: ASDDRNVGYT
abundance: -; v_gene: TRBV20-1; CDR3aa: SARTAYEQY
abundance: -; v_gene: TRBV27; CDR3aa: ASRQGRGNQPQH
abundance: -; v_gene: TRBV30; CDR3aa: AWSVGGTYGYT
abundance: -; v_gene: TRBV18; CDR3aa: ASSIAGGTYEQY
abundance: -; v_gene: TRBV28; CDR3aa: ASSSGTGKSPLH
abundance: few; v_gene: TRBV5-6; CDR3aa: ASSSQGAQFYEQY